This T cell receptor beta chain emerged from a study of post-analysis software for immune sequencing data. Study summary: The courses of disease that were included comprised relapsing-remitting, secondary progressive and progressive-relapsing multiple sclerosis. Study results and caveats: Co-batched samples clustered tightly together by F measure. Four or five TRBV segments were more frequent in patients than controls; TRBV5-6, TRBV5-1 and TRBV20-1 belonged to this group. Controls showed significantly higher normalized Chao1 diversity than did multiple sclerosis patients.

Germline V gene lookup returns CDR1 LGHDT and CDR2 YNNKEL (reference sequence). The CDR3 spans 13 residues. Trimming took off 5 bases at V and 5 bases at J, with 10 bases between the two ends. TCR beta libraries were prepared from cDNA with unique molecular identifiers. Input amounts of about 0.85 to 10 million T cells were used. These gave around 500,000 cDNA molecules, so each molecule approximated one T cell. Each CDR3 protein is one row after TCRdb ran MiXCR on the PCR reads. The table lists some 450,000 distinct CDR3 sequences, approximately 45% of them singletons. This clonotype has only a few counts. Its antigen is as yet unknown.

The source of this sequence is a girl aged 5-17 years with multiple sclerosis. V is TRBV3-1 and J is TRBJ2-1; a weak D match, TRBD2 (5 bases). The specimen sequenced was blood. For the CDR3, the DNA is TGTGCCAGCAGCTCATCGACTAACAATGAGCAGTTCTTC. This sequence encodes CASSSSTNNEQFF.